Presented here are 22 T cell receptor beta chains from one specimen sequenced in a study of blood T cell repertoires in COVID-19. Some clones are missing from TCRdb's copy, which holds only in-frame ones; the method was immunoSEQ multiplex PCR. The sample holds roughly 200,000 clones; more than 75% are singletons and the top ten take around 4.9%. Sequencing input: peripheral blood. These receptors all stem from a woman of 80 years or more with acute or convalescent COVID-19.

The chain is built from TRBV5-1 and TRBJ1-1; tentative D call: TRBD1 (6 bases). Germline V gene data show CDR1 as SGHRS and CDR2 as YFSETQ. The ends were cut back, 0 bases at V and 8 bases at J, with 11 bases in the middle. The CDR3 is made up of 13 amino acids. The DNA of the CDR3 is TGCGCCAGCAGCTTGGAGGCGGACAGCGAAGCTTTCTTT. Protein: CASSLEADSEAFF. Looking up the rest from reference TRBV5-1 and TRBJ1-1 gives the full variable domain: KAGVTQTPRYLIKTRGQQVTLSCSPISGHRSVSWYQQTPGQGLQFLFEYFSETQRNKGNFPGRFSGRQFSNSRSEMNVSTLELGDSALYLCASSLEADSEAFFGQGTRLTVV.

The table lists this clone with a count of one. The DNA of the CDR3 is TGTGCCAGCAGCCTACTAGCGGGAGAGGGTACGCAGTATTTT. This gives the protein CASSLLAGEGTQYF. J is TRBJ2-3 and V is TRBV7-2; 11 nucleotides agree with TRBD2. This CDR3 is 14 amino acids long. The germline V gene has CDR1 SGHTA and CDR2 FQGNSA. With V trimmed by 5 bases and J by 8 bases, 6 bases remained unmatched.

V and J are TRBV7-2 and TRBJ1-1; D ambiguous. CDR1 and CDR2 (germline): SGHTA, FQGNSA. V was pared by 1 base and J by 3 bases, with 6 bases between. The CDR3 spans 13 residues. DNA of the CDR3: TGTGCCAGCAGCTTAGACCGGGACACTGAAGCTTTCTTT. Translation: CASSLDRDTEAFF.

This chain joins TRBV9 and TRBJ2-7; tentatively, D is TRBD1 (5 bases). This CDR3 comprises 15 residues. Germline V gene sequence: CDR1 SGDLS, CDR2 YYNGEE. V was pared by 0 bases and J by 3 bases, with 13 bases between. Here the CDR3 reads CASSVAGQRGYEQYF. The CDR3 DNA sequence: TGTGCCAGCAGCGTAGCAGGGCAACGCGGCTACGAGCAGTACTTC.

The chain combines TRBV15 with TRBJ2-5, with 7 bases that match TRBD2. With V trimmed by 1 base and J by 5 bases, 7 bases remained unmatched. CDR1 and CDR2 from the germline V gene are LNHNV and YYDKDF (reference sequence). This CDR3 spans 15 amino acids. CDR3 nucleotide sequence: TGTGCCACCAGCAGAGGGGGGGGGAGTTCGGAGACCCAGTACTTC. Residues: CATSRGGGSSETQYF.

The chain joins TRBV18 to TRBJ1-2; 7 nucleotides line up with TRBD1. The CDR3 extends over 12 amino acids. The germline gives CDR1 KGHSH, CDR2 LQKENI. With 5 bases clipped from V and 4 bases from J, the junction kept 1 base outside the gene matches. The CDR3 sequence: CASSTGVYGYTF. As DNA, the CDR3 is TGTGCCAGCTCAACAGGGGTCTATGGCTACACCTTC.

The CDR3 nucleotides are TGTGCCAGCAGCTACAGCGGGAGTGGTGAGACCCAGTACTTC. Protein product: CASSYSGSGETQYF. The chain has TRBV5-6 and TRBJ2-5, with TRBD2 matching over 8 bases. The CDR3 length is 14 residues. The germline CDR1 and CDR2 sequences are SGHDT and YYEEEE. Losses at the gene ends were 3 bases for V and 5 bases for J; bases not matched to a gene: 6.

The rearrangement uses TRBV30 and TRBJ1-2; D not resolved. The CDR3 extends over 10 amino acids. Germline assignment: CDR1 GTSNPN and CDR2 SVGIG (reference sequence). Trimming removed 7 bases at V and 10 bases at J, with 13 bases between. This CDR3 reads CASSRVLYTF. For the CDR3, the DNA is TGTGCCTCAAGTCGGGTTCTCTACACCTTC. Full variable domain (missing parts from reference TRBV30 and TRBJ1-2): SQTIHQWPATLVQPVGSPLSLECTVEGTSNPNLYWYRQAAGRGLQLLFYSVGIGQISSEVPQNLSASRPQDRQFILSSKKLLLSDSGFYLCASSRVLYTFGSGTRLTVV.

This clone showed up just a few times. V usage is TRBV6-5 and J usage is TRBJ2-7; 7 bases line up with TRBD2. CDR1 MNHEY and CDR2 SVGAGI come from the germline V gene. Trimming took 3 bases from V and 1 from J; bases not matched to a gene: 3. This CDR3 comprises 14 residues. DNA of the CDR3: TGTGCCAGCAGTTATTCTAGCGGTTCCTACGAGCAGTACTTC. It is translated as CASSYSSGSYEQYF.

This clone appeared a few times. The CDR3 nucleotides read TGTGCCAGCAGCAGGACCGGGACTAGCGGGAGGGCCGGTACAGATACGCAGTATTTT. Translating gives CASSRTGTSGRAGTDTQYF. The rearrangement links TRBV4-2 to TRBJ2-3; TRBD2 agrees at 16 bases. V gave up 5 bases and J gave up 3 bases; unmatched junction bases: 11. From germline, CDR1 is LGHNA and CDR2 YNFKEQ. The CDR3 totals 19 residues.

The chain carries TRBV9 and TRBJ2-1; 7 nucleotides line up with TRBD2. The CDR3 contains 13 residues. Looked up from germline, CDR1 is SGDLS and CDR2 is YYNGEE. With V trimmed by 6 bases and J by 6 bases, 6 bases remained unmatched. The CDR3 DNA is TGTGCCAGCACGCAACCGGGGGGCAATGAGCAGTTCTTC. Protein sequence: CASTQPGGNEQFF.

The chain recombines TRBV7-6 with TRBJ1-1; weak D call: TRBD1 (5 bases). The ends were cut back, 1 base at V and 1 base at J, with 10 bases in the middle. Looked up from germline, CDR1 is SGHVS and CDR2 is FNYEAQ. The CDR3 has 15 residues. The CDR3 protein is CASSLGGGKNTEAFF. In DNA form, the CDR3 reads TGTGCCAGCAGCTTAGGGGGCGGAAAGAACACTGAAGCTTTCTTT.

The chain has TRBV7-9 and TRBJ2-3; 8 positions match TRBD2. Trimming took 5 bases from V and 2 from J; bases not matched to a gene: 12. The CDR3 loop spans 17 amino acids. Germline CDR1 SEHNR, CDR2 FQNEAQ (reference sequence). CDR3 sequence: CASSKGGPAGATDTQYF. The CDR3 DNA reads as TGTGCCAGCAGCAAAGGGGGGCCAGCGGGAGCCACAGATACGCAGTATTTT.

The chain couples TRBV5-4 to TRBJ2-1; unclear D gene. Germline lookup yields CDR1 SGHNT and CDR2 YYREEE (reference sequence). V lost 4 bases and J lost 0, with 8 bases in between. The CDR3 covers 14 residues. DNA of the CDR3: TGTGCCAGCAGCGTTCCCGGCTCCTACAATGAGCAGTTCTTC. Protein sequence: CASSVPGSYNEQFF.

This clone was observed once. The V and J genes are TRBV7-2 and TRBJ2-7; TRBD2 matches 10 bases. Unmatched junction bases numbered 8, after V lost 1 base and J lost 2 bases. The CDR3 covers 17 residues. Germline values: CDR1 SGHTA, CDR2 FQGNSA. In DNA, the CDR3 is TGTGCCAGCAGCTTAGTTGGGGCTAGCGGGGGACCCTACGAGCAGTACTTC. Translation gives CASSLVGASGGPYEQYF.

The gene calls are TRBV4-2 and TRBJ1-6; 11 positions match TRBD1. Germline values: CDR1 LGHNA, CDR2 YNFKEQ. V dropped 3 bases and J dropped 8; count of bases not matched to a gene: 6. The CDR3 consists of 16 residues. In DNA, the CDR3 is TGTGCCAGCAGCCAGAGAAGGACAGGGGGCTATTCACCCCTCCACTTT. This codes for CASSQRRTGGYSPLHF.

This chain links TRBV27 with TRBJ2-3; 9 bases are a match to TRBD2. V shed 5 bases and J 2 bases; nucleotides not matched to a gene: 5. CDR1 MNHEY and CDR2 SMNVEV come from the germline V gene (reference sequence). The length of the CDR3 is 15 residues. In DNA form, the CDR3 reads TGTGCCAGCAGTGCGAGACTAGCGGTCACAGATACGCAGTATTTT. Its protein is CASSARLAVTDTQYF.

The chain has TRBV11-2 and TRBJ2-2; a possible D gene is TRBD1 (6 bases). The germline V gene encodes CDR1 SGHAT and CDR2 FQNNGV. The CDR3 loop spans 15 amino acids. Trimming stripped 7 bases from V and 6 bases from J, with 18 bases between. CDR3 nucleotides: TGTGCCAGCACCCTCGAGGGGGAAATCCCCGGGGAGCTGTTTTTT. Translated: CASTLEGEIPGELFF.

The V gene is TRBV5-1, the J gene TRBJ2-1; D may be TRBD1 (5 bases). Germline CDR1 is SGHRS and CDR2 is YFSETQ. V lost 0 bases, J lost 2 bases, and 12 bases lay in between. CDR3 length: 16 amino acids. The CDR3 nucleotides read TGCGCCAGCAGCTTGGGGGTGTTGGACACCTACAATGAGCAGTTCTTC. This codes for CASSLGVLDTYNEQFF.

DNA for the CDR3: TGTGCCAGCAGTTCACCATCTGGAAAACAGGGGGCCAGGCGGAAGGGCTACACCTTC. As protein: CASSSPSGKQGARRKGYTF. J is TRBJ1-2 and V is TRBV6-2 or TRBV6-3; 9 bases map to TRBD1. This CDR3 is 19 amino acids long. V was clipped by 4 bases and J by 8 bases; unmatched bases: 23. Looked up from germline, CDR1 is MNHEY and CDR2 is SVGEGT.

The rearrangement joins TRBV11-2 to TRBJ1-1; D may be TRBD1 (5 bases). V shed 1 base and J shed 3 bases, with 12 bases lying between them. The CDR3 length is 15 residues. Germline V gene data show CDR1 as SGHAT and CDR2 as FQNNGV. Here the CDR3 reads CASSLVLGGDTEAFF. CDR3 coding DNA: TGTGCCAGCAGCTTAGTTCTGGGGGGAGACACTGAAGCTTTCTTT.

This chain joins TRBV28 and TRBJ2-1; the match to TRBD2 covers 7 bases. Germline loops: CDR1 MDHEN, CDR2 SYDVKM. The CDR3 has 13 amino acids. With V trimmed by 7 bases and J by 6 bases, 6 bases remained unmatched. The CDR3 bases are TGTGCCAGCATTACGACTAGCAGCAATGAGCAGTTCTTC. This gives the protein CASITTSSNEQFF.